Sequencing of this T cell receptor (beta chain) was carried out in a study of T cells in narcolepsy. Repertoires were generated with immunoSEQ multiplex PCR, while TCRdb's copy carries only in-frame clones and drops some. This sample carries tens of thousands of clones, roughly 80% of them seen once, and the ten largest clones take 1% to 1.2%. This clone occurred once. CDR3 size: 12 residues. Trimming stripped 2 bases from V and 9 bases from J, with 11 bases between. Germline lookup yields CDR1 MNHNY and CDR2 SVGAGI (reference sequence). This sequence originates from a human donor in good health. The rearrangement links TRBV6-6 to TRBJ2-7; the D is unclear. Material for sequencing was memory (CD45RA-) CD4+ T cells from blood. The CDR3 region is CASSYVGSSQYF. CDR3 DNA: TGTGCCAGCAGTTACGTCGGGTCATCGCAGTACTTC.